This T cell receptor (beta chain) is from a study of blood T cell repertoires in COVID-19. Overall study context: The United States, Italy and Spain were the sources of the acute and convalescent COVID-19 samples.

Participants, roughly 18 to 90 years old, spanned around 25 US areas. Produced via immunoSEQ multiplex PCR; TCRdb's table is partial and in-frame only. Of around 370,000 clones listed, 85% to 90% were seen once; the top ten hold more than 1%. The trim removed 1 base at V and 2 bases at J, leaving 8 bases unmatched. The CDR3 runs 17 residues. Germline V CDR1 and CDR2: LNHDA, SQIVND (reference sequence). Sequences were obtained from PBMCs or T cells enriched from blood (not recorded which). The receptor was derived from a woman aged 18-35 years who had recovered from COVID-19. This chain uses TRBV19 with TRBJ2-3; TRBD1 matches at 8 bases. The CDR3 is CASSIAGDRLFTDTQYF. The CDR3 DNA is TGTGCCAGTAGTATAGCTGGGGACAGGCTATTCACAGATACGCAGTATTTT.